The 16 T cell receptor beta chains below all came from one sample that was sequenced in a study of blood T cells in healthy people across ages. Using a J-beta primer mix together with a sample-barcoded 5' primer, a second PCR was run for about 6 to 12 cycles. TCRdb re-called the 5' RACE reads through MiXCR, storing one row per CDR3 protein. The sample contains hundreds of thousands of distinct CDR3 sequences, approximately 30% of which appear only once. Sequences were obtained from blood. These receptors all stem from a woman older than 75 in good health.

This clonotype turned up a few times. A much more abundant neighbour one base away suggests this may be a read error. This rearrangement joins TRBV7-6 to TRBJ2-5, with 10 positions matching TRBD2. Germline CDR1 is SGHVS and CDR2 is FNYEAQ. This CDR3 has 16 amino acids. V gave up 5 bases and J gave up 11 bases; unmatched junction bases: 17. CDR3 sequence: CASSPERGGRRLGQYF. The DNA for the CDR3 is TGTGCCAGCAGCCCTGAGCGGGGGGGCAGACGTTTAGGGCAGTACTTC.

Many counts were recorded for this clonotype. The chain carries TRBV3-1 and TRBJ2-3, with D perhaps matching TRBD2 (6 bases). The CDR3 extends over 15 amino acids. CDR1 is LGHDT, CDR2 YNNKEL, per germline (reference sequence). Trimming removed 1 base at V and 0 bases at J, with 8 bases between. CDR3 in DNA: TGTGCCAGCAGCCAAGCGGGGGTGAGCACAGATACGCAGTATTTT. As protein: CASSQAGVSTDTQYF.

This chain links TRBV7-2 with TRBJ1-6; weak D call: TRBD1 (5 bases). Per germline, CDR1 SGHTA and CDR2 FQGNSA. The CDR3 consists of 14 residues. V lost 2 bases, J lost 9 bases, and 11 bases lay in between. CDR3 region: CASSLYRGRSPLHF. CDR3 in DNA: TGTGCCAGCAGCTTATATAGGGGCCGTTCACCCCTCCACTTT. Supplemented by reference TRBV7-2 and TRBJ1-6, the full variable domain reads GAGVSQSPSNKVTEKGKDVELRCDPISGHTALYWYRQSLGQGLEFLIYFQGNSAPDKSGLPSDRFSAERTGGSVSTLTIQRTQQEDSAVYLCASSLYRGRSPLHFGNGTRLTVT.

On this clonotype: Sequence at one end of the junction differs from germline and may be a read error. The V call is TRBV20-1, the J call TRBJ2-5; D is tentatively TRBD1 or TRBD2 (5 bases each). The J call is in doubt because the DNA end fits TRBJ2-7 better. The CDR3 has 16 amino acids. CDR1 is DFQATT and CDR2 is SNEGSKA in the germline V gene (reference sequence). In DNA form, the CDR3 reads TGCAGTGCAACTACATTCTCCCGGGACGGCTCCCACGAGCAGTACTTC. Amino acid sequence: CSATTFSRDGSHEQYF.

This clonotype was detected only a few times. This clone may be a read error of a much larger clone one base away. Here the CDR3 reads CASSLGGGNEQYF. The CDR3 DNA sequence: TGTGCCAGCAGTTTAGGAGGAGGGAATGAGCAGTACTTC. The V and J genes are TRBV27 and TRBJ2-7; TRBD2 might be the D (6 bases). The CDR3 is 13 residues long. CDR1 MNHEY and CDR2 SMNVEV come from the germline V gene (reference sequence). Trimming removed 2 bases from V and 7 bases from J, with 12 bases in between.

This clonotype was observed a few times. This clone may be a read error of a much larger clone one base away. The chain carries TRBV5-1 and TRBJ2-3; TRBD1 is a possible D gene (5 bases). Germline V gives CDR1 SGHRS, CDR2 YFSETQ. The CDR3 consists of 15 residues. DNA for the CDR3: TGCGCCAACAGCTTGGGGCCCGAACCCCCAGATACGCAGTATTTT. This codes for CANSLGPEPPDTQYF.

A note on this clonotype: Compared with germline, one end of the junction differs, possibly owing to a read error. The rearrangement links TRBV11-2 to TRBJ2-3; 11 nucleotides align to TRBD2. This CDR3 comprises 16 residues. Germline loops: CDR1 SGHAT, CDR2 FQNNGV. CDR3 coding DNA: TGTACCAGCAGCTTAGGTCTAGCGGGGGGTACAGATACGCAGTATTTT. Residues: CTSSLGLAGGTDTQYF.

The table lists this clonotype with many counts. The V call is TRBV6-5, the J call TRBJ2-3; maybe TRBD2 (5 bases). Germline V gene data show CDR1 as MNHEY and CDR2 as SVGAGI. V gave up 2 bases and J gave up 0 bases, with 9 bases separating them. This CDR3 spans 15 amino acids. Here the CDR3 DNA reads TGTGCCAGCAGTTACGAGGGATTCAGCACAGATACGCAGTATTTT. Protein product: CASSYEGFSTDTQYF.

This clonotype was detected ten times or more. The chain has TRBV30 and TRBJ2-5; 9 nucleotides agree with TRBD1. The length of the CDR3 is 15 residues. The J segment lost 6 bases and the V segment lost 4 bases, leaving 12 bases of the junction unmatched. CDR1 and CDR2 (germline): GTSNPN, SVGIG (reference sequence). The CDR3, as DNA: TGTGCCTGGACCCCACGGGGACAGGGTCAAAAGACCCAGTACTTC. It codes for CAWTPRGQGQKTQYF. The full variable domain, rest sourced from reference TRBV30 and TRBJ2-5, is SQTIHQWPATLVQPVGSPLSLECTVEGTSNPNLYWYRQAAGRGLQLLFYSVGIGQISSEVPQNLSASRPQDRQFILSSKKLLLSDSGFYLCAWTPRGQGQKTQYFGPGTRLLVL.

A few counts support this clonotype. The junction and the germline gene differ at one end; a read error may be behind it. The V and J genes are TRBV30 and TRBJ1-4; D is possibly TRBD1 (5 bases). Germline lookup yields CDR1 GTSNPN and CDR2 SVGIG (reference sequence). This CDR3 has 14 residues. The CDR3 spells CAWSNGRGREKRFF. For the CDR3, the DNA is TGTGCCTGGAGTAACGGGAGGGGCAGAGAAAAACGGTTTTTT. The full variable domain, with the rest looked up from reference TRBV30 and TRBJ1-4, is SQTIHQWPATLVQPVGSPLSLECTVEGTSNPNLYWYRQAAGRGLQLLFYSVGIGQISSEVPQNLSASRPQDRQFILSSKKLLLSDSGFYLCAWSNGRGREKRFFGSGTQLSVL.

The V and J genes are TRBV15 and TRBJ1-1; 9 bases match TRBD1. V was clipped by 0 bases and J by 8 bases; unmatched bases: 10. CDR1 is LNHNV, CDR2 YYDKDF, per germline (reference sequence). The CDR3 is made up of 16 amino acids. The CDR3 region is CATSREPYRGRREAFF. The CDR3 DNA reads as TGTGCCACCAGCAGAGAACCTTACAGGGGGCGGCGAGAAGCTTTCTTT. Variable domain in full (rest from reference TRBV15 and TRBJ1-1): DAMVIQNPRYQVTQFGKPVTLSCSQTLNHNVMYWYQQKSSQAPKLLFHYYDKDFNNEADTPDNFQSRRPNTSFCFLDIRSPGLGDTAMYLCATSREPYRGRREAFFGQGTRLTVV.

This clonotype turned up a few times. The rearrangement links TRBV11-2 to TRBJ2-1; possibly TRBD2 for D (6 bases). V was clipped by 5 bases and J by 8 bases, with 16 bases between them. The CDR3 length is 14 residues. From germline, CDR1 is SGHAT and CDR2 FQNNGV. The CDR3 DNA is TGTGCCAGCAGCCCCAGAGGTTCGGGGGATGAGCAGTTCTTC. This sequence encodes CASSPRGSGDEQFF.

This clonotype has only a few counts. The V and J genes are TRBV6-6 and TRBJ2-2; TRBD2 matches at 13 bases. J gave up 6 bases and V 4 bases, and 5 bases lay outside the gene matches. The CDR3 has 16 residues. Germline CDR1 MNHNY, CDR2 SVGAGI (reference sequence). In nucleotides, the CDR3 is TGTGCCAGCAGTTTTACTAGCGGGGGGGGACCCGGGGAGCTGTTTTTT. Protein: CASSFTSGGGPGELFF.

This clonotype occurred many times. This chain joins TRBV6-2 or TRBV6-3 and TRBJ2-1, with TRBD2 matching 7 bases. Germline CDR1 and CDR2: MNHEY and SVGEGT. Germline trimming cut 5 bases from V and 10 bases from J; bases unmatched to any gene: 8. The CDR3 sequence is 13 residues long. CDR3 residues: CASSGSGLGEQFF. Here the CDR3 DNA reads TGTGCCAGCAGTGGCTCCGGACTAGGGGAGCAGTTCTTC.

As for this clonotype: Sequence at one end of the junction differs from germline and may be a read error. The chain links TRBV7-2 to TRBJ1-2, with 7 positions matching TRBD1. There are 15 residues in the CDR3. The germline CDR1 and CDR2 sequences are SGHTA and FQGNSA. The CDR3: CGSTERQGGNYGYTF. CDR3 DNA sequence: TGTGGCAGCACCGAAAGACAGGGAGGAAACTATGGCTACACCTTC.

A remark on this clonotype: A read error may explain this, as a much larger clone is one base away. The V and J genes are TRBV20-1 and TRBJ1-6; D perhaps matches TRBD1 (5 bases). This CDR3 has 14 residues. V was cut by 6 bases and J by 7 bases, with 16 bases left in between. CDR1 and CDR2 (germline): DFQATT, SNEGSKA (reference sequence). The CDR3 bases are TGCAGTGCGGGTGACGGGGGATGGAATTCACCCCTCCACTTT. This gives the protein CSAGDGGWNSPLHF.